The sequence of this TCR beta chain was determined in a study of shared clonotypes between healthy human individuals. Caucasian adults residing in Nashville, Tennessee made up all the donors. Using immunoSEQ multiplex PCR, the repertoire was profiled, and TCRdb retains in-frame clones only, with some absent. The sample contains approximately 980,000 clones, around 80% of which appear only once. The CDR3 length is 15 residues. V lost 0 bases and J 4 bases, leaving 9 bases between the germline ends. The germline gives CDR1 MDHEN, CDR2 SYDVKM. This clone has only one observation. The TCR originated in a man between 18 and 35 years old in good health. The sample taken for sequencing was memory CD4+ T cells sorted from blood. Subset reported: CD45RA-negative fraction. The J gene is TRBJ2-2, the V gene TRBV28, with TRBD2 as a possible D gene (5 bases). The CDR3 loop reads CASSLWGTSTGELFF. For the CDR3, the DNA is TGTGCCAGCAGTTTATGGGGTACTAGCACCGGGGAGCTGTTTTTT.